This T cell receptor beta chain was documented in a study of lymphopenia after photon versus proton radiotherapy. The method was immunoSEQ multiplex PCR; TCRdb's version includes in-frame clones alone and lacks a portion of them. The table shows 55,000 to 70,000 clones, with about nine tenths occurring only once. This CDR3 spans 14 amino acids. From germline, CDR1 is SGDLS and CDR2 YYNGEE. Trimming left V 3 bases short and J 0 bases short, with 8 bases between. The TCR comes from a woman between 35 and 50 years old with cholangiocarcinoma. Sequencing used peripheral blood, obtained from a patient treated with photon-based radiotherapy. The chain carries TRBV9 and TRBJ2-3; no clear D. CDR3 sequence: CASSEGASTDTQYF. CDR3 DNA: TGTGCCAGCAGCGAAGGAGCTAGCACAGATACGCAGTATTTT.